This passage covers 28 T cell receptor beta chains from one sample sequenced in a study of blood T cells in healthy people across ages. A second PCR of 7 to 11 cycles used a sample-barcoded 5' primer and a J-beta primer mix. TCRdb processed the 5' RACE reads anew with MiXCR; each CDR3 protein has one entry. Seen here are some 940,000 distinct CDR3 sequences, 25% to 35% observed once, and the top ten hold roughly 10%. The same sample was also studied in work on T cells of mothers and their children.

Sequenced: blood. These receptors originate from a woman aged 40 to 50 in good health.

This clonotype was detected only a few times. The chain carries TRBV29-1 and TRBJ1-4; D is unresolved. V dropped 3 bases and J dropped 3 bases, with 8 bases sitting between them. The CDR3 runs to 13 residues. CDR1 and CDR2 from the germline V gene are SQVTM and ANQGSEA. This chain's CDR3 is CSVDTYPNEKLFF. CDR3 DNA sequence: TGCAGCGTTGATACATATCCTAATGAAAAACTGTTTTTT.

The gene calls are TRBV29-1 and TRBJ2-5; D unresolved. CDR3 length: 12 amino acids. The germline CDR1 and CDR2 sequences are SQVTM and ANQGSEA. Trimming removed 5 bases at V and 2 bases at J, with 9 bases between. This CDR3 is CSVIFGQETQYF. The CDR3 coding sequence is TGCAGCGTTATCTTTGGTCAAGAGACCCAGTACTTC.

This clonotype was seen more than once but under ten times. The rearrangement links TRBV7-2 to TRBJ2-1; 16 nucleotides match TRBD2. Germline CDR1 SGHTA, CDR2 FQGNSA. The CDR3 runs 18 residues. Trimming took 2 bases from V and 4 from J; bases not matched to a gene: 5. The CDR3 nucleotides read TGTGCCAGCAGCTTATCGGGACTAGCGGGGGGGCTGTACAATGAGCAGTTCTTC. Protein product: CASSLSGLAGGLYNEQFF.

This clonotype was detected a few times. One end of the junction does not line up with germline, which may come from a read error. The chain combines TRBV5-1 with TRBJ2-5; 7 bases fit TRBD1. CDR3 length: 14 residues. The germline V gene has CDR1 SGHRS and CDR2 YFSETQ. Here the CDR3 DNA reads TGCGCCAGCACCCGGGACAGCACCCAAGAGGCCCAGTACTTC. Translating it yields CASTRDSTQEAQYF.

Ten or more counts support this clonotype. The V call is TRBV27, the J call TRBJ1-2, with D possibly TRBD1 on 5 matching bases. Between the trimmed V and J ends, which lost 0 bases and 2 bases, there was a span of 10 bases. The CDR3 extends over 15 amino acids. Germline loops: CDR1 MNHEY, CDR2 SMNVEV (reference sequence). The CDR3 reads CASSLSGVVNYGYTF. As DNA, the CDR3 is TGTGCCAGCAGTTTATCAGGGGTAGTCAACTATGGCTACACCTTC.

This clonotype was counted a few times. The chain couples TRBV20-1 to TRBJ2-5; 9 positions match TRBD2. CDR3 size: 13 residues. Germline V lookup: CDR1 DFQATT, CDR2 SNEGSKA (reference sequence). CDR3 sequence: CSSSLAGRETQYF. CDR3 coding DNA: TGCAGCAGCTCGCTAGCGGGGAGGGAGACCCAGTACTTC.

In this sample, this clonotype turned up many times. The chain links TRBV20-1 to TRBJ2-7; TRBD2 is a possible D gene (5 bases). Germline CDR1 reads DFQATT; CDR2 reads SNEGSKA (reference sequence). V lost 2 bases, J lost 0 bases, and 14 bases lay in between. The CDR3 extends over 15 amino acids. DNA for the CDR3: TGCAGTGCTAGAACCCTTACCGGGGTCTCCTACGAGCAGTACTTC. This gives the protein CSARTLTGVSYEQYF.

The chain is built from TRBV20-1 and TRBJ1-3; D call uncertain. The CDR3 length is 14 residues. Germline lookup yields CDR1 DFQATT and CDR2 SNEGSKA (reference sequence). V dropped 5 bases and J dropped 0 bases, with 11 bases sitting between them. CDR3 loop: CSAPSDLSGNTIYF. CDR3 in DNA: TGCAGTGCTCCATCGGACCTCTCTGGAAACACCATATATTTT.

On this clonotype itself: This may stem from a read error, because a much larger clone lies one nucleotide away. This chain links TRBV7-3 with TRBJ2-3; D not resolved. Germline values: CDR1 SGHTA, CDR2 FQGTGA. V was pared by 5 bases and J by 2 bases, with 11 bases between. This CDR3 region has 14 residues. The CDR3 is CASSPSADTDTQYF. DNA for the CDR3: TGTGCCAGCAGCCCCTCCGCGGACACAGATACGCAGTATTTT.

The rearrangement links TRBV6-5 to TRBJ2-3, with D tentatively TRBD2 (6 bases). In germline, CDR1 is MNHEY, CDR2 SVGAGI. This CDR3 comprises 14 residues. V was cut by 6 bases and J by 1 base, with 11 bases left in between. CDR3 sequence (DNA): TGTGCCAGCAGCCCGGACTACCGCACAGATACGCAGTATTTT. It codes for CASSPDYRTDTQYF.

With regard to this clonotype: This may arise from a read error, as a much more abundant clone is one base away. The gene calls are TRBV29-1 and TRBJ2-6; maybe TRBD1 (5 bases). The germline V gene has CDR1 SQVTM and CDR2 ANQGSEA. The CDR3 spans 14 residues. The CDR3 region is CSVLKETGANALTF. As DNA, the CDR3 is TGCAGCGTACTCAAAGAAACTGGGGCCAACGCCCTGACTTTC.

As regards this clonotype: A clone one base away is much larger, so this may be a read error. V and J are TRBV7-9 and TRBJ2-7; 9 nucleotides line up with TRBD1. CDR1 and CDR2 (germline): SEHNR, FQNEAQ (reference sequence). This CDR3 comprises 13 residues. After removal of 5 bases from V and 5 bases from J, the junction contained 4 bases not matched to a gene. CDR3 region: CASSPTGGHEQYV. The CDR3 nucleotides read TGTGCCAGCAGCCCTACAGGGGGCCACGAGCAGTACGTC.

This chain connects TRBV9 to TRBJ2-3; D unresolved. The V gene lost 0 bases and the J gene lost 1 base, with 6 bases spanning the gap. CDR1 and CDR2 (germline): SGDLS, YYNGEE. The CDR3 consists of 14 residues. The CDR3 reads CASSVAQGTDTQYF. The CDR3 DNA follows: TGTGCCAGCAGCGTAGCTCAGGGCACAGATACGCAGTATTTT.

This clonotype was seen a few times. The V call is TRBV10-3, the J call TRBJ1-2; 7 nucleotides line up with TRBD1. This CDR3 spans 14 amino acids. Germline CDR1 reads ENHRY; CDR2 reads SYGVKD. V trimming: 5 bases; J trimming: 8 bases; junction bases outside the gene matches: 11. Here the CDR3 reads CAISPPGQRSGYTF. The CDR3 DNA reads TGTGCCATCAGTCCGCCGGGACAGAGGAGCGGCTACACCTTC.

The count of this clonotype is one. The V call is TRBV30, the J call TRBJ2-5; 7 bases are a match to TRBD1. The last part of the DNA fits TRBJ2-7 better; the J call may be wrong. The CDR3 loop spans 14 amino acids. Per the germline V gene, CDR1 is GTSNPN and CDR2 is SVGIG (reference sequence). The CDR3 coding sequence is TGTGCCTGGAGTGTAGGGGGCGCCGGAGACGAGCAGTACTTC. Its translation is CAWSVGGAGDEQYF.

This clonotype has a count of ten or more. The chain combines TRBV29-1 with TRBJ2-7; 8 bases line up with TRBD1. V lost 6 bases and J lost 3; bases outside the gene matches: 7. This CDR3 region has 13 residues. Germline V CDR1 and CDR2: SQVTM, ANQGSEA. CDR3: CSVARQGRYEQYF. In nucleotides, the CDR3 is TGCAGCGTCGCCCGACAGGGGCGCTACGAGCAGTACTTC.

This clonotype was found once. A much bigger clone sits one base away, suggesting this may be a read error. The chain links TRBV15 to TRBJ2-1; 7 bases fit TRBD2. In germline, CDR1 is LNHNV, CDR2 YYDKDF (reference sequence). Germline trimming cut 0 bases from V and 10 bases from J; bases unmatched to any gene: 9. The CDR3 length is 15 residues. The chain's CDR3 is CATSRERMGGNEQFF. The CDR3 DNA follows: TGTGCCACCAGCAGAGAGCGCATGGGGGGGAACGAGCAGTTCTTC.

CDR3 residues: CASSYEQGTSGYTF. In nucleotides, the CDR3 is TGTGCCAGCAGTTACGAACAGGGTACGAGTGGCTACACCTTC. V is TRBV6-5 and J is TRBJ1-2, with a possible D match to TRBD1 (6 bases). The CDR3 has 14 amino acids. CDR1 is MNHEY and CDR2 is SVGAGI in the germline V gene. V lost 2 bases and J 7 bases, leaving 14 bases between the germline ends.

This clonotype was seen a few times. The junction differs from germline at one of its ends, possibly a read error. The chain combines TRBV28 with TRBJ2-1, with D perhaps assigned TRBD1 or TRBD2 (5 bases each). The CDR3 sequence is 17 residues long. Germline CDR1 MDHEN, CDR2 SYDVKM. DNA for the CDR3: TGTGCCGGCAGTTTAGGTGACAGTCTCCTGACTAACAATGAGCAGTTCTTC. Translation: CAGSLGDSLLTNNEQFF.

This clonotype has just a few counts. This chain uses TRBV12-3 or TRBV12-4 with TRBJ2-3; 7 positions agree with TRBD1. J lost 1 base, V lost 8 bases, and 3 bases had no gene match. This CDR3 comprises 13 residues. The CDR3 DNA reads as TGTGCCAGCCGGCAGGGGGGCACAGATACGCAGTATTTT. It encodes CASRQGGTDTQYF.

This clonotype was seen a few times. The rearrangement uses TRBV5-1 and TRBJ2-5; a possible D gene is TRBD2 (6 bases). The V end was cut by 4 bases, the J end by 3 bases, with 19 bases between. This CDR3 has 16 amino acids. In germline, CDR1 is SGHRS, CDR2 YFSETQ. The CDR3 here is CASSRKFRGGEETQYF. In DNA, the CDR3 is TGCGCCAGCAGCCGAAAGTTTAGGGGCGGGGAAGAGACCCAGTACTTC. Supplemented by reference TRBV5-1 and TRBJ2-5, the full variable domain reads KAGVTQTPRYLIKTRGQQVTLSCSPISGHRSVSWYQQTPGQGLQFLFEYFSETQRNKGNFPGRFSGRQFSNSRSEMNVSTLELGDSALYLCASSRKFRGGEETQYFGPGTRLLVL.

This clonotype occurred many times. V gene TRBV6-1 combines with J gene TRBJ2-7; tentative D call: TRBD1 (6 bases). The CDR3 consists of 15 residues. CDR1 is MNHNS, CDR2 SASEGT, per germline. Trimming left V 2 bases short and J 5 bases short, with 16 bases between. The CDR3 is CASSEQARGKDEQYF. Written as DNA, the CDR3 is TGTGCCAGCAGTGAACAGGCCAGGGGCAAGGACGAGCAGTACTTC.

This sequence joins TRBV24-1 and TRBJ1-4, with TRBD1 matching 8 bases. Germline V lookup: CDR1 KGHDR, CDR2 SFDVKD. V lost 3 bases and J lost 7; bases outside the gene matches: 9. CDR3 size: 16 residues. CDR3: CATSDLTRQGSEKLFF. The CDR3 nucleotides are TGTGCCACCAGTGATCTAACTCGACAGGGGAGTGAAAAACTGTTTTTT.

For the CDR3, the DNA is TGTGCCAGCAGTGCGTCCGGGTTGGGAGCGGGGGGGCTCAATGAGCAGTTCTTC. Encoded protein: CASSASGLGAGGLNEQFF. This rearrangement joins TRBV12-3 or TRBV12-4 to TRBJ2-1; TRBD2 matches at 10 bases. The length of the CDR3 is 18 residues. Trimming cost V 5 bases and J 6 bases; bases outside gene matches: 16.

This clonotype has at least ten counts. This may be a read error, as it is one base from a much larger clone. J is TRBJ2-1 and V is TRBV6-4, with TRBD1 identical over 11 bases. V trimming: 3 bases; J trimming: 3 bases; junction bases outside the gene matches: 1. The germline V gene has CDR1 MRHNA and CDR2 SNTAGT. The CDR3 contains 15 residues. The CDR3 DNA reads TGTGCCAGCAGTGAGGGGACAGGGGGCTACAATGAGCAGTTCTTC. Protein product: CASSEGTGGYNEQFF.

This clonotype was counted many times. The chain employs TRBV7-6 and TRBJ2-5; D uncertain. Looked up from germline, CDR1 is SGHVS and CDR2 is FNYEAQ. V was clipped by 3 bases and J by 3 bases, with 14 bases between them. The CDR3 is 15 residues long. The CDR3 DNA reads TGTGCCAGCAGCTTCCAACCATTGACGGAAGAGACCCAGTACTTC. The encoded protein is CASSFQPLTEETQYF.

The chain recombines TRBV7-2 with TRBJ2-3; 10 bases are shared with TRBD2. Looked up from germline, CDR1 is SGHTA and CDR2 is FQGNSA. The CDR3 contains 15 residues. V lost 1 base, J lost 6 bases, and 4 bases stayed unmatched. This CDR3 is CASSLVGLASDTQYF. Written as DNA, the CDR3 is TGTGCCAGCAGCTTAGTGGGACTAGCGTCTGATACGCAGTATTTT.

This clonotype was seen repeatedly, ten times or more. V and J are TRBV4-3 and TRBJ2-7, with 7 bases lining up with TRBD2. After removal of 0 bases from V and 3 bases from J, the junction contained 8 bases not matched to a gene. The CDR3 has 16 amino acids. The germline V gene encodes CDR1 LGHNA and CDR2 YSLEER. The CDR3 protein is CASSQDRSGGNYEQYF. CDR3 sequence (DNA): TGCGCCAGCAGCCAAGATCGGTCGGGAGGTAACTACGAGCAGTACTTC.